This T cell receptor beta chain stems from a study of shared clonotypes between healthy human individuals. This clone appeared once. The antigen is not known. The assay was immunoSEQ multiplex PCR, and TCRdb's table has in-frame clones only and misses some. The table records over a million clones, around 78% of them present only once. Findings and limits, study-wide: Across subsets, estimated richness was generally greater for naive than for memory populations. With several donors compared, around 5.4% of naive CD4 clonotypes were shared.

V lost 3 bases to trimming and J lost 6 bases, with 18 bases between them. The germline V gene encodes CDR1 MDHEN and CDR2 SYDVKM. The CDR3 extends over 16 amino acids. This sequence was found in a young man in good health. Some clones in this sample may be carry-over from other donors' samples. Sequenced sample: memory CD4+ T cells from PBMCs. Subset denoted: CD45RA-negative fraction. The rearrangement links TRBV28 to TRBJ1-5; maybe TRBD1 (5 bases). CDR3 region: CASSFGSPGGGQPQHF. DNA of the CDR3: TGTGCCAGCAGTTTTGGGTCGCCGGGCGGGGGTCAGCCCCAGCATTTT. Using reference TRBV28 and TRBJ1-5 for the parts outside the CDR3, the full variable domain is DVKVTQSSRYLVKRTGEKVFLECVQDMDHENMFWYRQDPGLGLRLIYFSYDVKMKEKGDIPEGYSVSREKKERFSLILESASTNQTSMYLCASSFGSPGGGQPQHFGDGTRLSIL.